The 5 T cell receptor beta chains reported below all come from one sample, sequenced in a study of OX40 agonist ivuxolimab in advanced cancers. Library generation was performed with the immunoSEQ multiplex PCR assay. TCRdb stores this immuneACCESS table with in-frame sequences only. Part of the clones is absent; in the studies checked, under half of the shortfall reflects unresolved V genes, and no reason is known for the rest. This sample gives about 48,000 clones in total; approximately 90% of them show up just once. Around half of the sample belongs to the ten largest clones. This material consisted of CD4+ or CD8+ T cells sorted from blood, taken in a trial of the OX40 agonist ivuxolimab. Receptor source: an adult with an advanced solid tumor such as melanoma, head and neck, liver or kidney cancer.

The chain carries TRBV7-6 and TRBJ2-3; 9 positions match TRBD2. V gave up 7 bases and J gave up 1 base; unmatched junction bases: 6. The CDR3 covers 15 residues. Germline V lookup: CDR1 SGHVS, CDR2 FNYEAQ. CDR3 nucleotide sequence: TGTGCCAGCAACCCTAGCGGGGTTGGCACAGATACGCAGTATTTT. Translating it yields CASNPSGVGTDTQYF. Looking up the rest from reference TRBV7-6 and TRBJ2-3 gives the full variable domain: GAGVSQSPRYKVTKRGQDVALRCDPISGHVSLYWYRQALGQGPEFLTYFNYEAQQDKSGLPNDRFSAERPEGSISTLTIQRTEQRDSAMYRCASNPSGVGTDTQYFGPGTRLTVL.

This clone was picked up one time. The rearrangement links TRBV10-1 to TRBJ2-2; D might be TRBD1 (6 bases). This CDR3 is built from 17 residues. Trimming removed 5 bases at V and 4 bases at J, with 20 bases between. Germline-derived CDR1 and CDR2 are WNHNN and SYGVQD (reference sequence). CDR3 nucleotide sequence: TGCGCCAGCAGTAACCAACCCGGGACACAAATCACCGGGGAGCTGTTTTTT. This translates into CASSNQPGTQITGELFF.

The chain couples TRBV4-1 to TRBJ2-7, with TRBD2 matching over 7 bases. Germline assignment: CDR1 MGHRA and CDR2 YSYEKL. V lost 1 base to trimming and J lost 2 bases; unmatched junction nucleotides: 5. The CDR3 length is 15 residues. In DNA, the CDR3 is TGCGCCAGCAGCCAAGTGGGAGGGGAAACCTACGAGCAGTACTTC. Its translation is CASSQVGGETYEQYF.

The chain recombines TRBV27 with TRBJ2-7, with D possibly matching TRBD1 (5 bases). Per the germline V gene, CDR1 is MNHEY and CDR2 is SMNVEV (reference sequence). Trimming took off 5 bases at V and 3 bases at J, with 11 bases between the two ends. The CDR3 consists of 13 residues. The CDR3 nucleotides read TGTGCCAGCAGTCCCCAGGGCGGCTACGAGCAGTACTTC. This codes for CASSPQGGYEQYF.

V and J are TRBV4-1 and TRBJ2-3; 8 bases are shared with TRBD1. The CDR3 consists of 16 residues. Germline V lookup: CDR1 MGHRA, CDR2 YSYEKL. Trimming took 5 bases from V and 6 from J; bases not matched to a gene: 13. The CDR3 nucleotides read TGCGCCAGCAGCTATCAGACAGGGGCGATATGGGATACGCAGTATTTT. The encoded protein is CASSYQTGAIWDTQYF.